This T cell receptor beta chain emerged from a study of early T cells in non-severe SARS-CoV-2 infection. Trimming cost V 10 bases and J 0 bases, with 13 bases left between them. Germline-derived CDR1 and CDR2 are MGHDK and SYGVNS. The length of the CDR3 is 14 residues. This clonotype was found a few times. In the library, individual cDNA molecules carried attached unique molecular identifiers. Via MiXCR, TCRdb re-called the 5' RACE reads, giving one row per CDR3 protein. The repertoire holds some 52,000 distinct CDR3 sequences, with around 8% as singletons. This chain links TRBV25-1 with TRBJ2-1; no reliable D call. The sequencing input was whole blood. The receptor was isolated from an adult who was a healthcare worker with PCR-confirmed SARS-CoV-2 infection or an uninfected control (not recorded which). The CDR3 here is CATARVGSYNEQFF. Here the CDR3 DNA reads TGTGCCACCGCCCGGGTGGGCTCCTACAATGAGCAGTTCTTC.